This TCR beta chain appears in the sequencing data of a study of T cells after somatic rescue of genetic block. Clones were sequenced by immunoSEQ multiplex PCR, and TCRdb holds only the in-frame ones, with some missing. The sample records roughly 92,000 clones, 75% to 90% being singletons. This TCR derives from a woman between 18 and 29 years old. Sequencing was performed on peripheral blood mononuclear cells (PBMCs).

Here the CDR3 DNA reads TGTGCCAGCAGCCCGACAGGGGGCACTGGGGCCAACGTCCTGACTTTC. Translating gives CASSPTGGTGANVLTF. The chain carries TRBV7-6 and TRBJ2-6; the match to TRBD1 covers 10 bases. V shed 5 bases and J 2 bases; nucleotides not matched to a gene: 3. The CDR3 runs to 16 residues. Germline V CDR1 and CDR2: SGHVS, FNYEAQ.